The T cell receptor beta chain under discussion was sequenced for a study of T cell responses to AZD1222 COVID-19 vaccine. Study-wide findings and caveats: Females outnumbered males among donors, who were mostly white British; clonal diversity was possibly underestimated.

This CDR3 is 14 amino acids long. V was cut by 7 bases and J by 5 bases, with 17 bases left in between. Germline assignment: CDR1 LNHDA and CDR2 SQIVND (reference sequence). Concerning this clone itself: No antigen is known for it.

TCRdb's copy holds only in-frame clones and misses some; the assay was immunoSEQ multiplex PCR. The sample includes approximately 150,000 clones, over 80% of them seen just once. This TCR was recovered from an adult who received the AZD1222 COVID-19 vaccine. V is TRBV19 and J is TRBJ1-2; possible D gene TRBD1, 5 bases. The sample consisted of peripheral blood, taken 28 days after the second AZD1222 dose. CDR3 protein: CASIFRNRPYGYTF. For the CDR3, the DNA is TGTGCCAGTATCTTCCGGAACAGGCCATATGGCTACACCTTC. The whole variable domain, filled in from reference TRBV19 and TRBJ1-2, reads DGGITQSPKYLFRKEGQNVTLSCEQNLNHDAMYWYRQDPGQGLRLIYYSQIVNDFQKGDIAEGYSVSREKKESFPLTVTSAQKNPTAFYLCASIFRNRPYGYTFGSGTRLTVV.